This T cell receptor beta chain was documented in a study of cytomegalovirus exposure and HLA in healthy donors. Sequencing was performed with immunoSEQ multiplex PCR; in TCRdb, only in-frame clones are kept and a portion is missing. The table lists tens of thousands of clones, roughly 96% of them singletons. This CDR3 region has 16 residues. The chain has TRBV21-1 and TRBJ2-7; the table's D call, TRBD2, was not checked against the DNA. TRBV21-1 is annotated as a pseudogene. This clonotype was sampled from a man between 18 and 35 years old in good health and CMV-seronegative. Sequencing used PBMCs. CDR3 residues: CASSKVIVEPAYEQYF. DNA of the CDR3: TGTGCCAGCAGCAAAGTTATTGTGGAGCCAGCCTACGAGCAGTACTTC.